This T cell receptor beta chain came from a study of somatic mutations in cytotoxic T cells in rheumatoid arthritis (dated by TCRdb to about 2017). In terms of the full investigation: Some T-cell populations stained with V beta antibodies were sorted by flow on a FACSAria II or Sony SH800 to nearly 100% purity, with sorted V beta1+ cells additionally subjected to TCRB sequencing. For about 60 rheumatoid arthritis patients and fewer than 25 healthy controls, TCRB deep sequencing was carried out. Whether expanded CD8+ T-cell clones in untreated, newly diagnosed rheumatoid arthritis carry somatic mutations was the study question, and clonality was characterized with TCRB deep sequencing. Median age was essentially the same in the patient group and the control group. The paper as a whole reports these results and caveats: The antigen targets of the expanded CD8+ clones were unknown, and absence from virus-specific databases did not rule out viral specificity. Several identical CD8+ TCRB sequences were found in both blood and synovial fluid, and in about an eighth of the roughly 65 patients the largest CD8+ clone exceeded 20% of CD8+ cells. CD8+ T-cell clonality did not differ significantly between rheumatoid arthritis patients and age-matched healthy controls. The slight TRBV07 underrepresentation in patients was not adjusted for multiple comparisons. Healthy controls showed no age-related increase in CD8+ clonality, whereas patients did (Spearman r=0.49).

TCRB CDR3 sequencing used the immunoSEQ assay on genomic DNA. The study's own analysis went as follows. The analyses included only productive TCRB rearrangements. Defining a clone by its unique TCRB CDR3 sequence, the study calculated clonality as a productive clonality index derived from Shannon entropy. To calculate repertoire overlap between two samples, the template counts of each clone were considered relative to each sample's total templates. V-gene usage from TCRB sequencing and V-gene usage measured by flow cytometry were correlated (Spearman r of approximately 0.66). Drawn from immuneACCESS, this table holds only the in-frame rearrangements with V and J called that TCRdb kept. Clones are partly lost; checked studies trace under half to an unresolved V gene and leave the rest unexplained. That table furnishes V, J and clone size, whereas the DNA furnished D and trimming. The sample contains 6,000 or so clones, approximately 67% of them found a single time. Less than 45% of the sample goes to the ten largest clones.

Trimming takes 5 bases from V and 5 bases from J, and the germline ends sit 22 bases apart. CDR1 and CDR2, looked up from the germline V gene, are SGHTA and FQGNSA. Measured from the cysteine to the phenylalanine, the CDR3 is 17 residues long. Kept here is only the CDR3 DNA, which spans 51 bases and is read in frame from base 1. Healthy controls were over 15 blood donors whose buffy coats were used, with a median age of approximately 60 years (range about 21-80) and around 53% female. CD4+ and CD8+ cells were isolated by positive magnetic bead selection on an AutoMACS, and purity was checked by flow cytometry. Peripheral blood mononuclear cells were obtained using density gradient separation with Ficoll-Paque PLUS. Nucleospin Tissue or Tissue XS kits were used to extract DNA from CD4-enriched, CD8-enriched or PBMC samples, and a Qubit 2.0 fluorometer was used for quantification. With regard to this clone: Its antigen is unknown. No per-base quality is available; no much larger clone lies one base away.

The clonotype was recovered from a woman between 45 and 60 years old in good health. The chain uses TRBV7-2 and TRBJ1-5, with TRBD1 as a weak D call on 6 bases. The sequenced material came from CD8+ T cells sorted from blood. CDR3 sequence: CASSPWGGAVFDQPQHF. The nucleotide sequence is given as TGTGCCAGCAGCCCCTGGGGGGGGGCAGTGTTCGATCAGCCCCAGCATTTT.